Each of the 27 T cell receptor beta chains below was sequenced from the same sample in a study of blood T cell repertoires in COVID-19. Using immunoSEQ multiplex PCR, the repertoire was profiled, and TCRdb retains in-frame clones only, with some absent. The data contain approximately 270,000 clones, around 90% of them singletons. Sample: peripheral blood. The receptors here all came from a middle-aged man with acute or convalescent COVID-19.

The chain recombines TRBV10-1 with TRBJ2-2; 8 bases match TRBD1. Per the germline V gene, CDR1 is WNHNN and CDR2 is SYGVQD (reference sequence). Trimming at V came to 4 bases and at J to 6 bases, leaving 13 bases not matched to a gene. The CDR3 is 17 residues long. The CDR3 DNA reads TGCGCCAGCAGTGCGTCCTGGGGGACAGGCCAGCCCGGGGAGCTGTTTTTT. It specifies CASSASWGTGQPGELFF.

The chain recombines TRBV11-2 with TRBJ1-5; D gene unclear. CDR1 is SGHAT and CDR2 is FQNNGV in the germline V gene. V lost 3 bases, J lost 6 bases, and 9 bases lay in between. This CDR3 spans 13 amino acids. The CDR3 nucleotides read TGTGCCAGCAGCTTGATTTCGGGTCAGCCCCAGCATTTT. Translated: CASSLISGQPQHF.

The rearrangement links TRBV2 to TRBJ1-1, with 12 bases identical to TRBD1. From germline, CDR1 is SNHLY and CDR2 FYNNEI. The CDR3 is 11 residues long. With V trimmed by 6 bases and J by 11 bases, 1 base remained unmatched. This CDR3 reads CASRGQGAAFF. The CDR3 DNA sequence: TGTGCCAGCAGGGGACAGGGGGCGGCTTTCTTT.

The chain links TRBV9 to TRBJ2-7; D gene uncertain. CDR1 is SGDLS and CDR2 is YYNGEE in the germline V gene. The V and J ends lost 3 bases and 7 bases respectively, with 14 bases between them. This CDR3 comprises 13 residues. The CDR3 DNA sequence: TGTGCCAGCAGCGCCGGGTCGGGTTTAGAGCAGTACTTC. It specifies CASSAGSGLEQYF.

In its sample, this clone was seen once. The rearrangement links TRBV5-1 to TRBJ1-2; 7 bases match TRBD1. CDR1 and CDR2 from the germline V gene are SGHRS and YFSETQ. The CDR3 extends over 14 amino acids. Losses at the gene ends were 0 bases for V and 5 bases for J; bases not matched to a gene: 4. CDR3: CASSLGVTGYGYTF. CDR3 nucleotide sequence: TGCGCCAGCAGCTTGGGCGTGACAGGGTATGGCTACACCTTC.

V usage is TRBV3-1 (or the pseudogene TRBV3-2) and J usage is TRBJ2-7; TRBD1 agrees at 8 bases. Germline CDR1 reads LGHDT; CDR2 reads YNNKEL (reference sequence). The CDR3 is made up of 14 amino acids. V shed 3 bases, J shed 5 bases, and the junction held 6 bases outside the gene matches. The CDR3 DNA sequence: TGTGCCAGCAGCCACCTGGACAGGGACCACGAGCAGTACTTC. Protein sequence: CASSHLDRDHEQYF.

This clone was observed once. This rearrangement joins TRBV30 to TRBJ2-1, with a weak D call TRBD2 (5 bases). Germline CDR1 and CDR2: GTSNPN and SVGIG (reference sequence). V lost 0 bases, J lost 8 bases, and 11 bases lay in between. This CDR3 has 13 residues. The CDR3, as DNA: TGTGCCTGGAGTGTATCCGGGGTAGATGAGCAGTTCTTC. Amino acid sequence: CAWSVSGVDEQFF.

The chain uses TRBV5-1 and TRBJ1-4, with TRBD1 matching over 11 bases. CDR3 length: 15 residues. The V gene's germline CDR1 is SGHRS and CDR2 YFSETQ. V lost 4 bases, J lost 7 bases, and 6 bases stayed unmatched. This CDR3 is CASSDGQGAGEKLFF. The DNA of the CDR3 is TGCGCCAGCAGCGACGGACAGGGGGCCGGTGAAAAACTGTTTTTT.

This chain uses TRBV7-3 with TRBJ2-3, with D perhaps TRBD1 (5 bases). There are 14 residues in the CDR3. The germline V gene encodes CDR1 SGHTA and CDR2 FQGTGA. Trimming removed 1 base from V and 6 bases from J, with 11 bases in between. The CDR3 sequence is CASSLIGEGDTQYF. CDR3 in DNA: TGTGCCAGCAGCTTAATAGGGGAAGGGGATACGCAGTATTTT.

This clone appeared once. The chain links TRBV24-1 to TRBJ2-1; no clear D. The CDR3 has 14 amino acids. The V gene's germline CDR1 is KGHDR and CDR2 SFDVKD. V shed 3 bases and J shed 10 bases, with 15 bases lying between them. CDR3 in amino acids: CATSDPLTPREQFF. The CDR3 region has the DNA TGTGCCACCAGTGATCCCCTGACCCCCAGGGAGCAGTTCTTC.

In this sample, this clone turned up once. V usage is TRBV29-1 and J usage is TRBJ2-2; D is uncertain. The V end was cut by 1 base, the J end by 2 bases, with 5 bases between. The germline V gene encodes CDR1 SQVTM and CDR2 ANQGSEA. The CDR3 length is 13 residues. CDR3: CSVEGPNTGELFF. The CDR3 coding sequence is TGCAGCGTTGAAGGTCCAAACACCGGGGAGCTGTTTTTT.

This clone was seen only a few times. In DNA, the CDR3 is TGTGCCAGCAGGGATCGGACAGGATTAAACATTCAGTACTTC. It translates to CASRDRTGLNIQYF. The chain joins TRBV3-1 (or the pseudogene TRBV3-2) to TRBJ2-4, with 7 bases lining up with TRBD1. J lost 6 bases, V lost 6 bases, and 8 bases had no gene match. CDR1 and CDR2 (germline): LGHDT, YNNKEL (reference sequence). The CDR3 runs to 14 residues.

The chain has TRBV18 and TRBJ2-1; D is uncertain. The CDR3 consists of 13 residues. The germline V gene has CDR1 KGHSH and CDR2 LQKENI. Trimming cost V 3 bases and J 4 bases, with 7 bases left between them. As DNA, the CDR3 is TGTGCCAGCTCACCTTTTCCGTACAATGAGCAGTTCTTC. Encoded protein: CASSPFPYNEQFF.

The rearrangement uses TRBV30 and TRBJ1-1, with a possible D match to TRBD1 (6 bases). The CDR3 extends over 12 amino acids. Trimming removed 4 bases from V and 6 bases from J, with 12 bases in between. CDR1 and CDR2 from the germline V gene are GTSNPN and SVGIG (reference sequence). The CDR3 coding sequence is TGTGCCTGGACTTTGGGGGGGCCTGAAGCTTTCTTT. Protein sequence: CAWTLGGPEAFF.

V and J are TRBV4-1 and TRBJ1-4; TRBD1 might be the D (5 bases). The V gene lost 2 bases and the J gene lost 4 bases, with 14 bases spanning the gap. Germline V lookup: CDR1 MGHRA, CDR2 YSYEKL. This CDR3 spans 16 amino acids. This CDR3 reads CASSQLVRGINEKLFF. CDR3 sequence (DNA): TGCGCCAGCAGCCAACTGGTCCGGGGGATTAATGAAAAACTGTTTTTT.

The chain joins TRBV5-6 to TRBJ1-2; maybe TRBD1 (5 bases). Germline CDR1 SGHDT, CDR2 YYEEEE. This CDR3 is built from 15 residues. V lost 4 bases to trimming and J lost 5 bases, with 18 bases between them. The CDR3 DNA is TGTGCCAGCAGCCCCCAGGGCAGGGCGGGGTATGGCTACACCTTC. It codes for CASSPQGRAGYGYTF.

The chain uses TRBV27 and TRBJ1-3, with a tentative D call TRBD1 (6 bases). Looked up from germline, CDR1 is MNHEY and CDR2 is SMNVEV (reference sequence). V shed 2 bases and J shed 3 bases, with 11 bases lying between them. The CDR3 has 15 amino acids. DNA of the CDR3: TGTGCCAGCAGTTTAGTGGGGGCCGGTGGAAACACCATATATTTT. Its protein is CASSLVGAGGNTIYF.

The genes are TRBV6-2 or TRBV6-3 and TRBJ2-1; D not resolved. Between the trimmed V and J ends, which lost 4 bases and 4 bases, there was a span of 20 bases. The CDR3 length is 17 residues. Germline V gene lookup returns CDR1 MNHEY and CDR2 SVGEGT. CDR3 protein: CASSSLKAVAPYNEQFF. DNA of the CDR3: TGTGCCAGCAGTTCCCTCAAGGCGGTGGCCCCATACAATGAGCAGTTCTTC.

The chain is built from TRBV11-2 and TRBJ2-2; 8 nucleotides agree with TRBD1. CDR1 SGHAT and CDR2 FQNNGV come from the germline V gene. The ends lost 9 bases at V and 0 bases at J; junction bases unmatched: 9. The CDR3 is made up of 16 amino acids. The CDR3 sequence: CASGGGTGSNTGELFF. CDR3 coding DNA: TGTGCCAGTGGAGGCGGGACAGGTTCGAACACCGGGGAGCTGTTTTTT.

This rearrangement joins TRBV7-8 to TRBJ1-1; possible D gene TRBD1, 6 bases. CDR3 length: 16 residues. The germline V gene encodes CDR1 SGHVS and CDR2 FQNEAQ. The germline V and J ends were trimmed by 5 bases and 1 base, with 17 bases remaining between them. The chain's CDR3 is CASSPHSGGGNTEAFF. The CDR3 DNA is TGTGCCAGCAGCCCGCACTCGGGGGGCGGGAACACTGAAGCTTTCTTT.

This chain connects TRBV5-1 to TRBJ1-1; TRBD1 matches at 12 bases. Germline V gene lookup returns CDR1 SGHRS and CDR2 YFSETQ. The CDR3 length is 17 residues. Unmatched junction bases numbered 6, after V lost 2 bases and J lost 1 base. CDR3: CASSFGTGGNWNTEAFF. The CDR3 DNA follows: TGCGCCAGCAGCTTTGGGACAGGGGGCAATTGGAACACTGAAGCTTTCTTT.

The CDR3 DNA follows: TGTGCCATCAGTAGACAGTCAGGAGAGACCCAGTACTTC. It is translated as CAISRQSGETQYF. This chain links TRBV10-3 with TRBJ2-5; TRBD1 is a possible D gene (5 bases). The CDR3 extends over 13 amino acids. V lost 5 bases, J lost 4 bases, and 11 bases lay in between. Germline V gene data show CDR1 as ENHRY and CDR2 as SYGVKD.

This clone has only one observation. The same CDR3 is also encoded by other DNA sequences in this sample. CDR3: CASSYGRDYGYTF. In DNA, the CDR3 is TGTGCCAGCAGTTATGGCAGGGACTATGGCTACACCTTC. The chain couples TRBV6-5 to TRBJ1-2; possibly TRBD1 for D (5 bases). The CDR3 runs 13 residues. From germline, CDR1 is MNHEY and CDR2 SVGAGI. V gave up 3 bases and J gave up 3 bases, with 8 bases separating them.

V and J are TRBV7-9 and TRBJ1-1; tentative D call: TRBD1 (6 bases). Trimming left V 5 bases short and J 10 bases short, with 17 bases between. In germline, CDR1 is SEHNR, CDR2 FQNEAQ (reference sequence). The CDR3 contains 13 residues. CDR3 in amino acids: CASSPDAQGAAFF. DNA for the CDR3: TGTGCCAGCAGCCCAGACGCACAGGGTGCAGCTTTCTTT.

Notes on this clone: Additional DNA sequences in this sample encode the identical CDR3. The V gene is TRBV5-1, the J gene TRBJ1-5; 9 bases fit TRBD1. Germline lookup yields CDR1 SGHRS and CDR2 YFSETQ. V lost 4 bases to trimming and J lost 4 bases; unmatched junction nucleotides: 3. This CDR3 is built from 14 residues. CDR3 nucleotides: TGCGCCAGCAGCCCGGACAGGGGTAATCAGCCCCAGCATTTT. It codes for CASSPDRGNQPQHF. Together with reference TRBV5-1 and TRBJ1-5, the CDR3 gives the full variable domain: KAGVTQTPRYLIKTRGQQVTLSCSPISGHRSVSWYQQTPGQGLQFLFEYFSETQRNKGNFPGRFSGRQFSNSRSEMNVSTLELGDSALYLCASSPDRGNQPQHFGDGTRLSIL.

V and J are TRBV30 and TRBJ2-3; TRBD2 matches 11 bases. The CDR3 spans 14 residues. The V segment lost 7 bases and the J segment 0 bases; nucleotides outside the gene matches: 3. Germline assignment: CDR1 GTSNPN and CDR2 SVGIG (reference sequence). The CDR3 DNA sequence: TGTGCCTCTAGCGGGGGGATGAGCACAGATACGCAGTATTTT. Translated: CASSGGMSTDTQYF.

The chain links TRBV10-1 to TRBJ2-2; 14 bases match TRBD2. V gave up 4 bases and J gave up 5 bases; unmatched junction bases: 3. The CDR3 has 16 amino acids. From germline, CDR1 is WNHNN and CDR2 SYGVQD (reference sequence). The CDR3 here is CASSVGTSGGTGELFF. For the CDR3, the DNA is TGCGCCAGCAGTGTGGGGACTAGCGGGGGAACCGGGGAGCTGTTTTTT.